These 15 T cell receptor beta chains came from one sample sequenced in a study of cytomegalovirus exposure and HLA in healthy donors. PCR employed 60 Vbeta and 13 Jbeta primers. This table comes from immunoSEQ multiplex PCR, and its TCRdb copy is limited to in-frame clones, with some not included. The sample lists about 180,000 clones, around 80% seen once, with about 1.4% in the top ten. The sample was PBMCs. These receptors all come from a girl aged 5 to 17 in good health and CMV-seropositive.

Concerning this clone: A junction boundary mismatches the germline segment, possibly from a read error. In the same sample, other DNA sequences code for this CDR3. This chain uses TRBV5-6 with TRBJ2-7; D is perhaps TRBD2 (5 bases). CDR1 and CDR2 from the germline V gene are SGHDT and YYEEEE. The CDR3 contains 12 residues. CDR3 sequence: CASSLAAGEQYF. CDR3 DNA: TGCGCCAGCAGCTTGGCGGCGGGCGAGCAGTACTTC.

The genes are TRBV5-4 and TRBJ2-6, with D uncertain. Germline V gene lookup returns CDR1 SGHNT and CDR2 YYREEE (reference sequence). Trimming removed 0 bases from V and 1 base from J, with 8 bases in between. The CDR3 runs to 16 residues. Here the CDR3 reads CASSLVRFSGANVLTF. DNA for the CDR3: TGTGCCAGCAGCTTGGTTCGGTTTTCTGGGGCCAACGTCCTGACTTTC.

The J gene is TRBJ2-4, the V gene TRBV10-2, with no clear D. This CDR3 comprises 14 residues. The germline CDR1 and CDR2 sequences are WSHSY and SAAADI. Deletions cut 6 bases from V and 9 bases from J, with 18 bases between. The DNA of the CDR3 is TGCGCCAGCAGCGGGTCCGCCAAAAAAGGCATTCAGTACTTC. Its protein is CASSGSAKKGIQYF.

The rearrangement uses TRBV2 and TRBJ2-5; a weak D match, TRBD2 (7 bases). CDR1 SNHLY and CDR2 FYNNEI come from the germline V gene. The V end was cut by 6 bases, the J end by 4 bases, with 21 bases between. This CDR3 is built from 16 residues. The CDR3 reads CASSVLGGGPGETQYF. The CDR3 DNA reads as TGTGCCAGCAGCGTCTTAGGGGGAGGGCCAGGAGAGACCCAGTACTTC.

The chain employs TRBV4-2 and TRBJ2-1, with TRBD2 identical over 8 bases. The CDR3 is made up of 15 amino acids. The germline CDR1 and CDR2 sequences are LGHNA and YNFKEQ. Unmatched junction bases numbered 9, after V lost 3 bases and J lost 8 bases. CDR3 DNA sequence: TGTGCCAGCAGCCACCCCGGGACTAGTATCTATGAGCAGTTCTTC. Protein sequence: CASSHPGTSIYEQFF.

CDR3 DNA sequence: TGTGCCAGTAGTCCTAGGACTAGCGGGCATGCCTACGAGCAGTACTTC. Translation gives CASSPRTSGHAYEQYF. The gene calls are TRBV19 and TRBJ2-7, with TRBD2 matching over 11 bases. Trimming removed 5 bases from V and 2 bases from J; junction bases left unmatched: 8. Germline CDR1 reads LNHDA; CDR2 reads SQIVND (reference sequence). The CDR3 contains 16 residues.

This clone was recorded only once. This sequence joins TRBV2 and TRBJ1-1; TRBD1 matches at 7 bases. V gave up 6 bases and J gave up 8 bases; unmatched junction bases: 15. Germline-derived CDR1 and CDR2 are SNHLY and FYNNEI. CDR3 size: 15 residues. CDR3 region: CASSGRRHGGGEAFF. In nucleotides, the CDR3 is TGTGCCAGCAGCGGTCGACGACACGGAGGGGGCGAAGCTTTCTTT.

The chain joins TRBV2 to TRBJ2-2; the match to TRBD2 covers 7 bases. Looked up from germline, CDR1 is SNHLY and CDR2 is FYNNEI. The CDR3 runs 15 residues. J was trimmed by 6 bases and V by 1 base; bases with no gene match: 5. The CDR3 protein is CASSEEAGVPGELFF. The CDR3 nucleotides read TGTGCCAGCAGTGAAGAGGCGGGGGTACCCGGGGAGCTGTTTTTT.

The chain uses TRBV5-1 and TRBJ2-2; no firm D call. This CDR3 is built from 14 residues. Trimming took off 2 bases at V and 4 bases at J, with 9 bases between the two ends. Germline V lookup: CDR1 SGHRS, CDR2 YFSETQ. CDR3 sequence reads: CASSFVGTTGELFF. DNA for the CDR3: TGCGCCAGCAGCTTTGTCGGTACCACCGGGGAGCTGTTTTTT. The whole variable domain, filled in from reference TRBV5-1 and TRBJ2-2, reads KAGVTQTPRYLIKTRGQQVTLSCSPISGHRSVSWYQQTPGQGLQFLFEYFSETQRNKGNFPGRFSGRQFSNSRSEMNVSTLELGDSALYLCASSFVGTTGELFFGEGSRLTVL.

A few counts support this clone. The chain uses TRBV6-5 and TRBJ1-4; D gene uncertain. The CDR3 is 13 residues long. The germline V gene encodes CDR1 MNHEY and CDR2 SVGAGI. The V and J ends lost 4 bases and 8 bases respectively, with 11 bases between them. CDR3 residues: CASSWAGGEKLFF. CDR3 DNA sequence: TGTGCCAGCAGTTGGGCAGGTGGGGAAAAACTGTTTTTT.

This chain connects TRBV6-5 to TRBJ1-2, with D tentatively TRBD1 (6 bases). The germline V gene encodes CDR1 MNHEY and CDR2 SVGAGI. The V end lost 0 bases, the J end lost 4 bases, and 9 bases lay between the germline ends. CDR3 length equals 14 residues. In nucleotides, the CDR3 is TGTGCCAGCAGTTACTCCCCGACAGGCTATGGCTACACCTTC. This sequence encodes CASSYSPTGYGYTF.

The V call is TRBV5-1, the J call TRBJ2-4; possibly TRBD2 for D (5 bases). The CDR3 has 14 amino acids. Germline lookup yields CDR1 SGHRS and CDR2 YFSETQ. Trimming pared 4 bases from V and 7 bases from J, leaving 15 bases between. CDR3 protein: CASSPDPERNIQYF. CDR3 sequence (DNA): TGCGCCAGCAGCCCGGACCCCGAGCGGAACATTCAGTACTTC.

This chain uses TRBV19 with TRBJ1-2; possibly TRBD1 for D (6 bases). V was shortened by 6 bases and J by 3 bases, with 8 bases between the two germline ends. The CDR3 consists of 12 residues. The germline gives CDR1 LNHDA, CDR2 SQIVND (reference sequence). Here the CDR3 reads CASRTGDYGYTF. In DNA, the CDR3 is TGTGCCAGTAGGACAGGAGACTATGGCTACACCTTC. Looking up the rest from reference TRBV19 and TRBJ1-2 gives the full variable domain: DGGITQSPKYLFRKEGQNVTLSCEQNLNHDAMYWYRQDPGQGLRLIYYSQIVNDFQKGDIAEGYSVSREKKESFPLTVTSAQKNPTAFYLCASRTGDYGYTFGSGTRLTVV.

The J gene is TRBJ1-4, the V gene TRBV7-9, with a tentative D call TRBD1 (5 bases). Trimming removed 1 base at V and 4 bases at J, with 7 bases between. This CDR3 region has 14 residues. Germline V lookup: CDR1 SEHNR, CDR2 FQNEAQ (reference sequence). As DNA, the CDR3 is TGTGCCAGCAGCTTAGAAGGGGTTAATGAAAAACTGTTTTTT. Its translation: CASSLEGVNEKLFF.

This chain links TRBV2 with TRBJ1-1, with D perhaps TRBD1 (5 bases). This CDR3 has 15 residues. The germline gives CDR1 SNHLY, CDR2 FYNNEI. V was pared by 7 bases and J by 5 bases, with 20 bases between. CDR3 loop: CASMRSTGVGTEAFF. The CDR3 DNA follows: TGTGCCAGCATGCGTTCGACGGGGGTAGGGACTGAAGCTTTCTTT.